Following are 25 T cell receptor beta chains from one sample sequenced in a study of blood T cell repertoires in COVID-19. The repertoire was sequenced with immunoSEQ multiplex PCR; TCRdb's copy has only in-frame clones and lacks some. The sample has around 620,000 clones, approximately 90% seen once; the top ten hold under 0.3%. Material for sequencing was peripheral blood. These receptors were taken from a woman younger than 30 with acute or convalescent COVID-19.

This clone has a handful of counts. The same CDR3 also results from other DNA sequences found in this sample. This sequence joins TRBV24-1 and TRBJ1-2, with D maybe TRBD1 (5 bases). CDR3 length: 13 residues. The V end lost 4 bases, the J end lost 8 bases, and 13 bases lay between the germline ends. The V gene's germline CDR1 is KGHDR and CDR2 SFDVKD. The CDR3 region is CATSDPDRGGYTF. The CDR3 DNA reads TGTGCCACCAGTGACCCAGACAGAGGCGGCTACACCTTC.

This chain links TRBV5-1 with TRBJ2-7, with 10 positions matching TRBD1. The germline V gene has CDR1 SGHRS and CDR2 YFSETQ. V trimming: 7 bases; J trimming: 3 bases; junction bases outside the gene matches: 7. The CDR3 has 14 amino acids. The CDR3 DNA reads TGCGCCAGCCGGGGCCGGACAGGGGGCTACGAGCAGTACTTC. Protein: CASRGRTGGYEQYF.

The V call is TRBV19, the J call TRBJ2-7, with a tentative D call TRBD1 (5 bases). Trimming cost V 1 base and J 5 bases, with 18 bases left between them. The CDR3 spans 16 residues. From germline, CDR1 is LNHDA and CDR2 SQIVND (reference sequence). CDR3: CASSIGNQGGMNEQYF. CDR3 sequence (DNA): TGTGCCAGTAGTATAGGTAACCAGGGTGGGATGAACGAGCAGTACTTC.

The rearrangement joins TRBV3-1 (or the pseudogene TRBV3-2) to TRBJ1-4; D gene ambiguous. The germline gives CDR1 LGHDT, CDR2 YNNKEL (reference sequence). CDR3 length: 14 residues. V was shortened by 7 bases and J by 7 bases, with 16 bases between the two germline ends. CDR3 sequence (DNA): TGTGCCAGCACCCGGGGTAATGGTGGTGAAAAACTGTTTTTT. Its translation is CASTRGNGGEKLFF.

This rearrangement joins TRBV12-3 or TRBV12-4 to TRBJ2-1; no definite D call. The CDR3 length is 13 residues. V lost 6 bases and J lost 0, with 6 bases in between. The CDR3 loop is CASRGLSYNEQFF. Here the CDR3 DNA reads TGTGCCAGCAGGGGCCTCTCCTACAATGAGCAGTTCTTC.

The chain joins TRBV24-1 to TRBJ1-2, with D perhaps matching TRBD1 (5 bases). This CDR3 has 13 residues. Trimming cost V 4 bases and J 6 bases, with 11 bases left between them. Germline lookup yields CDR1 KGHDR and CDR2 SFDVKD. CDR3 sequence: CATSDRDSDGYTF. The CDR3 bases are TGTGCCACCAGTGACAGAGACAGCGATGGCTACACCTTC.

V usage is TRBV5-1 and J usage is TRBJ1-5; 7 bases agree with TRBD1. This CDR3 region has 13 residues. V shed 4 bases and J 4 bases; nucleotides not matched to a gene: 2. CDR1 is SGHRS and CDR2 is YFSETQ in the germline V gene. The CDR3 region is CASSTTGNQPQHF. CDR3 nucleotide sequence: TGCGCCAGCAGCACGACAGGGAATCAGCCCCAGCATTTT.

The V call is TRBV4-3, the J call TRBJ2-7; 7 nucleotides align to TRBD1. Germline values: CDR1 LGHNA, CDR2 YSLEER. The V gene end was trimmed by 0 bases and the J gene end by 6 bases; junction bases not matched to a gene: 5. The CDR3 is made up of 14 amino acids. The CDR3 loop is CASSQDGAGGEQYF. In DNA form, the CDR3 reads TGCGCCAGCAGCCAAGATGGGGCAGGGGGCGAGCAGTACTTC.

This clone was seen more than once but under ten times. This chain joins TRBV7-9 and TRBJ1-2, with TRBD1 as a possible D gene (6 bases). Germline V gene sequence: CDR1 SEHNR, CDR2 FQNEAQ (reference sequence). Trimming cost V 7 bases and J 7 bases, with 19 bases left between them. The CDR3 has 14 amino acids. CDR3 sequence: CASTPLGGASGYTF. As DNA, the CDR3 is TGTGCCAGCACCCCTCTAGGGGGGGCGAGTGGCTACACCTTC.

In DNA, the CDR3 is TGTGCCAGCAGCTTATTTTGGACTAGCGGCACAGATACGCAGTATTTT. Its protein is CASSLFWTSGTDTQYF. The chain couples TRBV7-8 to TRBJ2-3; TRBD2 matches 9 bases. This CDR3 has 16 residues. Germline V CDR1 and CDR2: SGHVS, FQNEAQ. V shed 2 bases and J 1 base; nucleotides not matched to a gene: 4.

V and J are TRBV10-2 and TRBJ1-1; the match to TRBD1 covers 9 bases. Trimming took 6 bases from V and 0 from J; bases not matched to a gene: 8. CDR3 length: 16 residues. CDR1 is WSHSY and CDR2 is SAAADI in the germline V gene. The CDR3 is CASRPGQGTLNTEAFF. CDR3 nucleotide sequence: TGCGCCAGCAGACCAGGACAGGGGACTTTGAACACTGAAGCTTTCTTT.

The rearrangement links TRBV5-4 to TRBJ1-2; 8 nucleotides align to TRBD1. J gave up 4 bases and V 4 bases, and 12 bases lay outside the gene matches. Looked up from germline, CDR1 is SGHNT and CDR2 is YYREEE (reference sequence). The CDR3 loop spans 16 amino acids. The CDR3 spells CASSPDSRTGRYGYTF. In nucleotides, the CDR3 is TGTGCCAGCAGCCCTGATTCCCGGACAGGGCGCTATGGCTACACCTTC.

This clone was seen a few times. The V gene is TRBV27, the J gene TRBJ1-1, with D perhaps matching TRBD1 (5 bases). The CDR3 is 14 residues long. V was shortened by 6 bases and J by 5 bases, with 16 bases between the two germline ends. Germline CDR1 is MNHEY and CDR2 is SMNVEV (reference sequence). In DNA form, the CDR3 reads TGTGCCAGCAGCCCCCCGGACATGAGGACTGAAGCTTTCTTT. It codes for CASSPPDMRTEAFF.

The V gene is TRBV19, the J gene TRBJ2-3; D gene unclear. Germline V gene sequence: CDR1 LNHDA, CDR2 SQIVND (reference sequence). V was trimmed by 5 bases and J by 2 bases, leaving 11 bases between them. The CDR3 loop spans 14 amino acids. The CDR3: CASSWRPHTDTQYF. The CDR3 DNA is TGTGCCAGTAGTTGGAGACCGCACACAGATACGCAGTATTTT.

The chain joins TRBV6-6 to TRBJ1-2; 12 bases map to TRBD1. In germline, CDR1 is MNHNY, CDR2 SVGAGI (reference sequence). CDR3 length: 15 residues. Trimming removed 6 bases from V and 5 bases from J; junction bases left unmatched: 7. CDR3 amino acids: CASREGTGGFYGYTF. The CDR3 DNA is TGTGCCAGCAGGGAGGGGACAGGGGGCTTTTATGGCTACACCTTC.

The rearrangement uses TRBV23-1 and TRBJ2-1; 10 bases line up with TRBD2. TRBV23-1 is treated as an ORF (open reading frame) with a function not yet certain. This CDR3 comprises 12 residues. Germline trimming cut 6 bases from V and 14 bases from J; bases unmatched to any gene: 7. CDR3: CASSHQRGGKFF. In nucleotides, the CDR3 is TGCGCCAGCAGCCACCAGCGGGGGGGGAAGTTCTTC.

The chain employs TRBV4-3 and TRBJ2-6; no clear D. The CDR3 length is 16 residues. V lost 0 bases and J lost 4, with 10 bases in between. Germline CDR1 LGHNA, CDR2 YSLEER. CDR3 DNA sequence: TGCGCCAGCAGCCAAGAGTCCGGTAGAGGGGCCAACGTCCTGACTTTC. Translated: CASSQESGRGANVLTF.

V is TRBV28 and J is TRBJ2-1; D ambiguous. The CDR3 is 11 amino acids. V gave up 6 bases and J gave up 7 bases, with 7 bases separating them. CDR1 is MDHEN, CDR2 SYDVKM, per germline. CDR3: CASSRRNEQFF. CDR3 nucleotide sequence: TGTGCCAGCAGCCGGAGAAATGAGCAGTTCTTC. Together with reference TRBV28 and TRBJ2-1, the CDR3 gives the full variable domain: DVKVTQSSRYLVKRTGEKVFLECVQDMDHENMFWYRQDPGLGLRLIYFSYDVKMKEKGDIPEGYSVSREKKERFSLILESASTNQTSMYLCASSRRNEQFFGPGTRLTVL.

Details on this clone: The junction does not match germline at one end; this may be a read error. The chain links TRBV6-2 or TRBV6-3 to TRBJ2-1; 8 positions agree with TRBD2. This CDR3 has 14 amino acids. CDR1 MNHEY and CDR2 SVGEGT come from the germline V gene. CDR3 sequence (DNA): TGTGCCAGCAGTGGGGACGGCGGGGGGCTGAGCAAGCTCTTC. This gives the protein CASSGDGGGLSKLF.

This clone was seen once. The chain is built from TRBV9 and TRBJ1-2; D may be TRBD1 (6 bases). Germline loops: CDR1 SGDLS, CDR2 YYNGEE. The V end was cut by 4 bases, the J end by 1 base, with 11 bases between. The CDR3 is made up of 14 amino acids. The CDR3 loop reads CASSPTGINYGYTF. The CDR3, as DNA: TGTGCCAGCAGCCCGACAGGAATTAACTATGGCTACACCTTC.

The rearrangement joins TRBV7-6 to TRBJ1-1, with D perhaps matching TRBD1 (6 bases). V gave up 2 bases and J gave up 4 bases, with 14 bases separating them. This CDR3 spans 15 amino acids. Germline assignment: CDR1 SGHVS and CDR2 FNYEAQ. DNA of the CDR3: TGTGCCAGCAGCTTATCGGAGGGGGGGCTCACTGAAGCTTTCTTT. Translation gives CASSLSEGGLTEAFF. The full variable domain, completed using reference TRBV7-6 and TRBJ1-1, is GAGVSQSPRYKVTKRGQDVALRCDPISGHVSLYWYRQALGQGPEFLTYFNYEAQQDKSGLPNDRFSAERPEGSISTLTIQRTEQRDSAMYRCASSLSEGGLTEAFFGQGTRLTVV.

Comment on this clone: Other nucleotide sequences in the sample specify the same CDR3. The rearrangement joins TRBV5-1 to TRBJ2-7; 7 bases match TRBD1. The CDR3 has 14 amino acids. V was clipped by 0 bases and J by 3 bases; unmatched bases: 3. CDR1 is SGHRS, CDR2 YFSETQ, per germline. The CDR3 nucleotides read TGCGCCAGCAGCTTGGCAGGGGGTGGCTACGAGCAGTACTTC. Residues: CASSLAGGGYEQYF.

This chain uses TRBV15 with TRBJ1-3; D call uncertain. CDR3 length: 14 amino acids. The germline CDR1 and CDR2 sequences are LNHNV and YYDKDF (reference sequence). Between the trimmed V and J ends, which lost 0 bases and 4 bases, there was a span of 7 bases. The CDR3 loop is CATSREVVGNTIYF. CDR3 bases: TGTGCCACCAGCAGAGAAGTAGTCGGAAACACCATATATTTT.

CDR3 amino acids: CASSQGPLDWETQYF. The CDR3 nucleotides read TGTGCCAGCAGCCAAGGCCCACTAGATTGGGAGACCCAGTACTTC. The chain combines TRBV3-1 (or the pseudogene TRBV3-2) with TRBJ2-5, with D tentatively TRBD2 (5 bases). Germline CDR1 is LGHDT and CDR2 is YNNKEL (reference sequence). The CDR3 runs 15 residues. The ends were cut back, 1 base at V and 5 bases at J, with 14 bases in the middle.

There are many counts of this clone. The chain uses TRBV6-2 or TRBV6-3 and TRBJ2-7; no definite D call. The CDR3 extends over 15 amino acids. V was shortened by 0 bases and J by 1 base, with 10 bases between the two germline ends. Germline CDR1 MNHEY, CDR2 SVGEGT. The CDR3 DNA follows: TGTGCCAGCAGTTACTCGCTAGACCTGTCCTACGAGCAGTACTTC. It is translated as CASSYSLDLSYEQYF.